This is a list of T cell receptor beta chains from one sample in a study of shared clonotypes between healthy human individuals. Profiled with immunoSEQ multiplex PCR; TCRdb holds only in-frame clones, not every one. The profile shows about 2.2 million clones, about 94% of them singletons. Input material: naive CD8+ T cells from PBMCs. The receptors originated from a man aged 18 to 29 in good health. Some clones in this sample may be carry-over from other donors' samples. Both conserved end residues are part of each CDR3. The D gene is left open where the match is weak. The size of a clone is reported for some rows only, either as once, few or many, or as a class for expanded clones.

clone_size,d_call,j_call,v_call,cdr3_aa,cdr3_nt
NA,TRBD1,TRBJ2-7,TRBV19,CASSSSDRAYEQYF,TGTGCCAGTAGTAGCTCCGACAGGGCCTACGAGCAGTACTTC
NA,NA,TRBJ1-1,TRBV11-2,CASSLAMAMNTEAFF,TGTGCCAGCAGCTTAGCTATGGCTATGAACACTGAAGCTTTCTTT
NA,NA,TRBJ2-6,TRBV27,CASSLQGSYSGANVLTF,TGTGCCAGCAGTTTACAGGGCTCCTACTCTGGGGCCAACGTCCTGACTTTC
NA,NA,TRBJ1-1,TRBV4-2,CASSQVSGTEAFF,TGTGCCAGCAGCCAAGTTAGCGGCACTGAAGCTTTCTTT
few,NA,TRBJ1-1,TRBV15,CATSTDDTGTEAFF,TGTGCCACCAGCACCGATGATACGGGTACTGAAGCTTTCTTT
once,TRBD2,TRBJ2-2,TRBV4-2,CASSQASGSGELFF,TGTGCCAGCAGCCAGGCTAGCGGGAGTGGGGAGCTGTTTTTT
NA,NA,TRBJ2-7,TRBV6-6,CATYTSRGLYF,TGTGCCACCTATACCTCACGGGGTCTGTACTTC
once,NA,TRBJ1-1,TRBV4-2,CASSQVAVPDREAFF,TGTGCCAGCAGCCAAGTTGCTGTGCCAGACAGGGAAGCTTTCTTT
NA,NA,TRBJ1-4,TRBV29-1,CSVKGVGEKLFF,TGCAGCGTGAAGGGGGTAGGAGAAAAACTGTTTTTT
NA,NA,TRBJ2-5,TRBV27,CASSLQVRGETQYF,TGTGCCAGCAGTTTACAAGTACGGGGGGAGACCCAGTACTTC
NA,TRBD2,TRBJ2-7,TRBV11-2,CASSTRTSGSIYEQYF,TGTGCCAGCAGCACCCGGACTAGCGGGAGTATCTACGAGCAGTACTTC
NA,TRBD2,TRBJ2-1,TRBV7-8,CASSLPIGATLAGGYNEQFF,TGTGCCAGCAGCCTCCCCATCGGGGCAACACTAGCGGGAGGATACAATGAGCAGTTCTTC
NA,NA,TRBJ1-1,TRBV27,CASSPLMNTEAFF,TGTGCCAGCAGTCCCCTCATGAACACTGAAGCTTTCTTT
NA,NA,TRBJ2-5,TRBV27,CASSLSGLRGETQYF,TGTGCCAGCAGTTTATCGGGCCTTCGGGGAGAGACCCAGTACTTC
NA,TRBD2,TRBJ2-1,TRBV29-1,CSVDQPGLAISYNEQFF,TGCAGCGTTGATCAACCGGGACTAGCGATATCCTACAATGAGCAGTTCTTC
NA,TRBD2,TRBJ2-3,TRBV27,CASSFQAGGGTDTQYF,TGTGCCAGCAGTTTTCAAGCGGGAGGGGGCACAGATACGCAGTATTTT
NA,NA,TRBJ2-5,TRBV10-3,CAISESPGEKETQYF,TGTGCCATCAGTGAGTCTCCCGGGGAGAAAGAGACCCAGTACTTC